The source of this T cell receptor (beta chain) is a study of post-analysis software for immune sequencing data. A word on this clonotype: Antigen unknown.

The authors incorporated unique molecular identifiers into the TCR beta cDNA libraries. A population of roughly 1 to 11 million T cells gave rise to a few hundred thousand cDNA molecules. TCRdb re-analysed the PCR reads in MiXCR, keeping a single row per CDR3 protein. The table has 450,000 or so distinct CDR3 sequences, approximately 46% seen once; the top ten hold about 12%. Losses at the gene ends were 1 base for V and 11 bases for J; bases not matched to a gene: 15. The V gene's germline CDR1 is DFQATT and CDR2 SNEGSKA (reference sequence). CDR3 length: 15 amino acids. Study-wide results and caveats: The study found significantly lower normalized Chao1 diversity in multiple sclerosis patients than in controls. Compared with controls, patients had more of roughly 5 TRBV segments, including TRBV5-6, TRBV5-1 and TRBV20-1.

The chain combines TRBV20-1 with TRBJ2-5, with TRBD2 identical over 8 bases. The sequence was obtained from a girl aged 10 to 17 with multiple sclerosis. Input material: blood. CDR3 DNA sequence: TGCAGTGCTAGAGTTCCGGGACTAACGGGAGGGTTACAGTACTTC. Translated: CSARVPGLTGGLQYF.